This T cell receptor (beta chain) was recovered during a study of T cell repertoires in cytomegalovirus infection. With 10 bases removed from V and 6 bases from J, the gap between germline ends came to 18 bases. Germline V gene sequence: CDR1 SEHNR, CDR2 FQNEAQ (reference sequence). The CDR3 is 14 amino acids. There are many counts of this clonotype. TCRdb processed the reads anew with MiXCR; each CDR3 protein has one entry. Among 450,000 to 650,000 distinct CDR3 sequences listed, about 30% were seen once. The sequenced sample consisted of PBMCs. The TCR sequence derives from a human donor in good health (CMV status not recorded). Some clones in this sample may be carry-over from other donors' samples. The chain links TRBV7-9 to TRBJ2-2, with a possible D match to TRBD1 (5 bases). CDR3 coding DNA: TGTGCCACCCATGGGGCCACGGTCGCCGGGGAGCTGTTTTTT. Translated: CATHGATVAGELFF.